Below, 7 T cell receptor beta chains from the same sample are listed, as sequenced in a study of beta chain features in type 1 diabetes. Study-wide points: Significant though moderate, a shortening of TCRB CDR3s appeared in all four CD4+ subsets of Type 1 diabetes patients.

Which antigens these TCRs recognize remains unknown. The authors reverse transcribed all of the isolated RNA, so sequencing captured expressed TCRB transcripts. Produced via immunoSEQ multiplex PCR; TCRdb's table is partial and in-frame only. Here the sample spans 50,000 to 65,000 clones, around 40% being singletons. The sequencing sample was made of Tregs from blood. The receptors originated from a man aged 25-45 years with type 1 diabetes.

The chain employs TRBV7-2 and TRBJ2-1; D gene ambiguous. CDR3 size: 13 residues. In germline, CDR1 is SGHTA, CDR2 FQGNSA. Deletions cut 5 bases from V and 6 bases from J, with 11 bases between. CDR3 sequence: CASSLWSSNEQFF. DNA of the CDR3: TGTGCCAGCAGCCTATGGAGTTCCAATGAGCAGTTCTTC.

The chain joins TRBV14 to TRBJ2-7, with TRBD1 as a possible D gene (6 bases). The CDR3 is 17 amino acids. V lost 4 bases to trimming and J lost 0 bases, with 19 bases between them. The germline V gene has CDR1 SGHDN and CDR2 FVKESK. The CDR3 here is CASSRLGGSLSSYEQYF. The CDR3 bases are TGTGCCAGCAGCCGTTTAGGGGGTTCCCTAAGCTCCTACGAGCAGTACTTC.

This chain links TRBV10-3 with TRBJ1-2; 9 positions agree with TRBD1. The germline V gene encodes CDR1 ENHRY and CDR2 SYGVKD. The CDR3 totals 15 residues. Losses at the gene ends were 3 bases for V and 4 bases for J; bases not matched to a gene: 6. CDR3 sequence reads: CAISDGQGTGYGYTF. The CDR3 region has the DNA TGTGCCATCAGTGATGGACAGGGGACTGGCTATGGCTACACCTTC.

The chain recombines TRBV15 with TRBJ2-7; perhaps TRBD2 as D (6 bases). This CDR3 is 15 amino acids long. Germline loops: CDR1 LNHNV, CDR2 YYDKDF (reference sequence). V dropped 0 bases and J dropped 2 bases, with 11 bases sitting between them. CDR3 DNA sequence: TGTGCCACCAGCAGAGAGGAGGGCTATACCTACGAGCAGTACTTC. It codes for CATSREEGYTYEQYF.

The chain combines TRBV29-1 with TRBJ1-2; 7 positions match TRBD1. The CDR3 loop spans 13 amino acids. Germline values: CDR1 SQVTM, CDR2 ANQGSEA. V dropped 6 bases and J dropped 9; count of bases not matched to a gene: 13. Written as DNA, the CDR3 is TGCAGCGTGAAACAGGGGTTTGAGGGTAGCTACACCTTC. This codes for CSVKQGFEGSYTF.

CDR3: CASSSSSPTDTQYF. CDR3 nucleotide sequence: TGTGCCAGCAGCTCCTCTAGCCCCACAGATACGCAGTATTTT. This chain connects TRBV7-3 to TRBJ2-3, with D possibly matching TRBD2 (5 bases). Trimming shortened V by 4 bases and J by 2 bases, and 10 bases separated the two germline ends. The germline V gene has CDR1 SGHTA and CDR2 FQGTGA. CDR3 length equals 14 residues. Full variable domain (missing parts from reference TRBV7-3 and TRBJ2-3): GAGVSQTPSNKVTEKGKYVELRCDPISGHTALYWYRQSLGQGPEFLIYFQGTGAADDSGLPNDRFFAVRPEGSVSTLKIQRTERGDSAVYLCASSSSSPTDTQYFGPGTRLTVL.

This clone was seen more than once but under ten times. This rearrangement joins TRBV19 to TRBJ1-1; D uncertain. Germline CDR1 and CDR2: LNHDA and SQIVND (reference sequence). V lost 3 bases and J lost 3, with 14 bases in between. CDR3 length: 15 amino acids. The CDR3 DNA is TGTGCCAGTAGTATTTACGGGAAGACTTACACTGAAGCTTTCTTT. Translation: CASSIYGKTYTEAFF.